This paragraph covers one TCR beta chain sequence. Its antigen remains unidentified. This record belongs to a study of OX40 agonist ivuxolimab in advanced cancers. The wider study: Among those enrolled, mean age was about 62 years (range roughly 20 to 85) and about 79% were male. Findings of the study overall: Those patients achieving a partial response at 0.1-3.0 mg/kg showed among the lowest clonal expansion.

The V end lost 4 bases, the J end lost 4 bases, and 15 bases lay between the germline ends. CDR3 length equals 15 residues. Germline CDR1 reads SGHNT; CDR2 reads YYREEE (reference sequence). Repertoires were generated with immunoSEQ multiplex PCR, while TCRdb's copy carries only in-frame clones and drops some. The top ten clones hold approximately 8% of a sample with 60,000 to 85,000 clones, about nine tenths of them seen once. The sequence came from an adult with an advanced solid tumor such as melanoma, head and neck, liver or kidney cancer. The rearrangement uses TRBV5-4 and TRBJ2-1, with D tentatively TRBD2 (6 bases). Source: CD4+ or CD8+ T cells sorted from blood, taken in a trial of the OX40 agonist ivuxolimab. DNA for the CDR3: TGTGCCAGCAGCCCGGACTTGGCGGGGTACAATGAGCAGTTCTTC. Translation: CASSPDLAGYNEQFF. Full variable domain (remainder filled in from reference TRBV5-4 and TRBJ2-1): ETGVTQSPTHLIKTRGQQVTLRCSSQSGHNTVSWYQQALGQGPQFIFQYYREEENGRGNFPPRFSGLQFPNYSSELNVNALELDDSALYLCASSPDLAGYNEQFFGPGTRLTVL.